A single sample gave rise to the 23 T cell receptor beta chains below, sequenced in a study of T cells in Graves' hyperthyroidism and ophthalmopathy. What was amplified from RNA transcripts were TCR beta CDR3 regions. The study used the HTBI primer set for a first-round RT-PCR of the TCR CDR3. Via MiXCR, TCRdb re-called the multiplex PCR reads, giving one row per CDR3 protein. This table has tens of thousands of distinct CDR3 sequences, 45% to 65% appearing once. Specimen: peripheral blood or thyroid tissue (not recorded which). The receptors shown here come from a man between 18 and 35 years old with Graves' hyperthyroidism.

The J gene is TRBJ2-7, the V gene TRBV25-1; TRBD2 aligns across 14 bases. CDR1 and CDR2 (germline): MGHDK, SYGVNS. J gave up 7 bases and V 7 bases, and 9 bases lay outside the gene matches. The CDR3 is 15 residues long. The CDR3 bases are TGTGCCAGCAACCCAGGGACTAGCGGGAGTAGTGAGCAGTACTTC. It codes for CASNPGTSGSSEQYF.

This clonotype was seen at least ten times. This chain uses TRBV28 with TRBJ2-7, with D possibly matching TRBD2 (6 bases). The CDR3 sequence is 14 residues long. The germline V and J ends were trimmed by 2 bases and 4 bases, with 12 bases remaining between them. In germline, CDR1 is MDHEN, CDR2 SYDVKM. CDR3 protein: CASSLTGARYEQYF. CDR3 nucleotide sequence: TGTGCCAGCAGTTTAACGGGAGCACGGTACGAGCAGTACTTC.

Comment on this clonotype: A junction end diverges from the germline sequence, so it may reflect a read error. This chain joins TRBV6-5 and TRBJ1-3; no clear D gene. Germline V gene sequence: CDR1 MNHEY, CDR2 SVGAGI. The CDR3 runs 16 residues. The CDR3 protein is CASNQASGPKGNTIYF. CDR3 in DNA: TGTGCTAGCAACCAAGCCAGCGGGCCCAAAGGAAACACCATATATTTT.

This clonotype was counted many times. V usage is TRBV30 and J usage is TRBJ1-5; 7 nucleotides align to TRBD1. Trimming removed 3 bases from V and 0 bases from J; junction bases left unmatched: 2. Per the germline V gene, CDR1 is GTSNPN and CDR2 is SVGIG (reference sequence). The CDR3 consists of 14 residues. The CDR3 region has the DNA TGTGCCTGGAGAGGACAGGCTAGCAATCAGCCCCAGCATTTT. This gives the protein CAWRGQASNQPQHF.

Many counts were recorded for this clonotype. The V gene is TRBV30, the J gene TRBJ2-5, with D tentatively TRBD2 (6 bases). Germline assignment: CDR1 GTSNPN and CDR2 SVGIG (reference sequence). V was cut by 3 bases and J by 2 bases, with 10 bases left in between. This CDR3 has 13 residues. The CDR3 nucleotides read TGTGCCTGGAGCACTAGCAGTCAAGAGACCCAGTACTTC. Its protein product is CAWSTSSQETQYF.

This clonotype was found a few times. The chain employs TRBV5-1 and TRBJ2-5; 7 nucleotides line up with TRBD2. V lost 0 bases and J lost 6; bases outside the gene matches: 5. This CDR3 has 14 residues. Germline CDR1 SGHRS, CDR2 YFSETQ. DNA for the CDR3: TGCGCCAGCAGCTTGGATGGCGGGAGCCAGACCCAGTACTTC. It codes for CASSLDGGSQTQYF.

This clonotype was seen many times. The rearrangement uses TRBV6-2 or TRBV6-3 and TRBJ1-1; D unresolved. CDR1 and CDR2 (germline): MNHEY, SVGEGT. This CDR3 contains 13 residues. V shed 5 bases and J shed 5 bases, with 12 bases lying between them. CDR3 amino acids: CASSNLAVTEAFF. In DNA form, the CDR3 reads TGTGCCAGCAGTAATCTAGCTGTTACTGAAGCTTTCTTT.

This clonotype was counted many times. The chain joins TRBV12-3 or TRBV12-4 to TRBJ2-2; D possibly matches TRBD1 or TRBD2 (5 bases each). Trimming pared 6 bases from V and 2 bases from J, leaving 10 bases between. The CDR3 consists of 14 residues. The CDR3 DNA reads as TGTGCCAGCAGGGGGGTAGGCAACACCGGGGAGCTGTTTTTT. Its protein product is CASRGVGNTGELFF.

This chain uses TRBV2 with TRBJ1-5; TRBD1 is a possible D gene (5 bases). This CDR3 region has 13 residues. Trimming cost V 4 bases and J 7 bases, with 11 bases left between them. CDR1 is SNHLY, CDR2 FYNNEI, per germline. The CDR3, as DNA: TGTGCCAGCAGTGGTCGGGGGAAACAGCCCCAGCATTTT. This sequence encodes CASSGRGKQPQHF.

In this sample, this clonotype turned up a few times. The chain joins TRBV4-3 to TRBJ2-3; TRBD1 is a possible D gene (5 bases). With 2 bases removed from V and 2 bases from J, the gap between germline ends came to 8 bases. Germline assignment: CDR1 LGHNA and CDR2 YSLEER. CDR3 length: 14 amino acids. CDR3 protein: CASSQSGPTDTQYF. The CDR3 nucleotides read TGCGCCAGCAGCCAATCAGGGCCCACAGATACGCAGTATTTT.

There are many counts of this clonotype. J is TRBJ1-1 and V is TRBV19; 8 positions agree with TRBD1. CDR1 and CDR2 (germline): LNHDA, SQIVND (reference sequence). The J segment lost 4 bases and the V segment lost 4 bases, leaving 2 bases of the junction unmatched. The CDR3 runs 13 residues. As DNA, the CDR3 is TGTGCCAGTAGTACAACAGGGGGCACTGAAGCTTTCTTT. Translating gives CASSTTGGTEAFF.

In its sample, this clonotype was seen many times. The chain joins TRBV7-2 to TRBJ2-7, with 7 bases lining up with TRBD2. Germline lookup yields CDR1 SGHTA and CDR2 FQGNSA. The CDR3 has 14 residues. The V and J ends lost 5 bases and 3 bases, in that order; junction bases with no gene match: 7. The CDR3 loop reads CASSPSGGFYEQYF. CDR3 nucleotide sequence: TGTGCCAGCAGCCCATCGGGGGGATTCTACGAGCAGTACTTC. Based on the CDR3 plus reference TRBV7-2 and TRBJ2-7, the full variable domain is GAGVSQSPSNKVTEKGKDVELRCDPISGHTALYWYRQSLGQGLEFLIYFQGNSAPDKSGLPSDRFSAERTGGSVSTLTIQRTQQEDSAVYLCASSPSGGFYEQYFGPGTRLTVT.

The gene calls are TRBV25-1 and TRBJ2-3; D possibly matches TRBD1 or TRBD2 (5 bases each). V gave up 5 bases and J gave up 3 bases, with 12 bases separating them. Germline V gives CDR1 MGHDK, CDR2 SYGVNS. This CDR3 has 14 amino acids. CDR3 in DNA: TGTGCCAGCAGTAGTTGGGGCGGGACAGATACGCAGTATTTT. It codes for CASSSWGGTDTQYF.

In its sample, this clonotype was seen many times. The chain recombines TRBV11-2 with TRBJ1-1; D remains ambiguous. The CDR3 loop spans 15 amino acids. Germline V gene data show CDR1 as SGHAT and CDR2 as FQNNGV. Trimming removed 1 base from V and 1 base from J, with 10 bases in between. CDR3 residues: CASSLGWAKNTEAFF. The CDR3 DNA sequence: TGTGCCAGCAGCTTAGGTTGGGCAAAGAACACTGAAGCTTTCTTT.

The chain employs TRBV7-9 and TRBJ2-7; no clear D. The germline V gene encodes CDR1 SEHNR and CDR2 FQNEAQ (reference sequence). The V end lost 3 bases, the J end lost 8 bases, and 11 bases lay between the germline ends. The CDR3 has 12 residues. Here the CDR3 reads CASSFESRKQYF. CDR3 nucleotides: TGTGCCAGCAGCTTTGAGTCGCGGAAGCAGTACTTC.

The count of this clonotype is one. CDR3 sequence (DNA): TGTGACACCGGGGAGCTGTTTTTT. It translates to CDTGELFF. The rearrangement links TRBV7-9 to TRBJ2-2; the D is unclear. The germline gives CDR1 SEHNR, CDR2 FQNEAQ (reference sequence). The CDR3 is made up of 8 amino acids. The full variable domain, its missing parts supplied by reference TRBV7-9 and TRBJ2-2, is DTGVSQNPRHKITKRGQNVTFRCDPISEHNRLYWYRQTLGQGPEFLTYFQNEAQLEKSRLLSDRFSAERPKGSFSTLEIQRTEQGDSAMYLCDTGELFFGEGSRLTVL.

Of note for this clonotype: Since a much larger clone is just one base distant, this may be a read error. The rearrangement links TRBV14 to TRBJ1-2; weak D call: TRBD1 (5 bases). The V end was cut by 0 bases, the J end by 12 bases, with 11 bases between. Germline CDR1 reads SGHDN; CDR2 reads FVKESK. This CDR3 is built from 12 residues. The DNA for the CDR3 is TGTGCCAGCAGCCAAGACGACCGGGGCAACACCTTC. Translated, it gives CASSQDDRGNTF.

Many counts were recorded for this clonotype. The chain is built from TRBV7-9 and TRBJ1-1; D call uncertain. V was cut by 2 bases and J by 0 bases, with 10 bases left in between. CDR3 size: 15 residues. Germline-derived CDR1 and CDR2 are SEHNR and FQNEAQ (reference sequence). CDR3 amino acids: CASSLKAVMNTEAFF. The CDR3 DNA reads TGTGCCAGCAGCTTAAAGGCGGTCATGAACACTGAAGCTTTCTTT. The full variable domain, with the rest looked up from reference TRBV7-9 and TRBJ1-1, is DTGVSQNPRHKITKRGQNVTFRCDPISEHNRLYWYRQTLGQGPEFLTYFQNEAQLEKSRLLSDRFSAERPKGSFSTLEIQRTEQGDSAMYLCASSLKAVMNTEAFFGQGTRLTVV.

The chain recombines TRBV2 with TRBJ1-2; D perhaps matches TRBD1 (6 bases). Germline assignment: CDR1 SNHLY and CDR2 FYNNEI. Trimming removed 6 bases at V and 5 bases at J, with 10 bases between. This CDR3 is built from 12 residues. The DNA for the CDR3 is TGTGCCAGCAGATCACAGGGTTATGGCTACACCTTC. It is translated as CASRSQGYGYTF.

This clonotype was detected only once. The CDR3 bases are TGTGCCAGCTGGGACAGGGATCGCGGGAGAGCTACCGGGGAGCTGTTTTTT. It yields the protein CASWDRDRGRATGELFF. The chain joins TRBV12-3 or TRBV12-4 to TRBJ2-2; TRBD1 agrees at 9 bases. Unmatched junction bases numbered 15, after V lost 8 bases and J lost 5 bases. The CDR3 runs 17 residues.

The rearrangement uses TRBV5-1 and TRBJ1-5, with 9 bases fitting TRBD1. V lost 7 bases to trimming and J lost 6 bases; unmatched junction nucleotides: 8. Per germline, CDR1 SGHRS and CDR2 YFSETQ. This CDR3 contains 14 residues. The CDR3 nucleotides are TGCGCCAGCGGCTCGGGACAGGGAGGTCAGCCCCAGCATTTT. Translating gives CASGSGQGGQPQHF.

This clonotype has a single count. The rearrangement joins TRBV12-3 or TRBV12-4 to TRBJ2-5, with 8 bases identical to TRBD1. CDR3 size: 15 residues. Trimming took 2 bases from V and 6 from J; bases not matched to a gene: 8. The CDR3 loop reads CASSLRGQEGKTQYF. CDR3 DNA sequence: TGTGCCAGCAGTTTAAGGGGACAGGAGGGAAAGACCCAGTACTTC.

The chain links TRBV5-1 to TRBJ1-1, with D hard to call. The CDR3 spans 14 residues. CDR1 is SGHRS and CDR2 is YFSETQ in the germline V gene. V lost 0 bases and J 1 base, leaving 7 bases between the germline ends. The CDR3 nucleotides are TGCGCCAGCAGCTTGGTTCGGGGGAACACTGAAGCTTTCTTT. Translation: CASSLVRGNTEAFF.